This T cell receptor beta chain was captured by sequencing in a study of cytomegalovirus exposure and HLA in healthy donors. Study summary: Researchers previously reported finding roughly 120 million unique TCR beta sequences from 150 million to 200 million T cells.

PCR amplification relied on 60 Vbeta primers (plus 13 Jbeta primers). Generated by immunoSEQ multiplex PCR, the TCRdb table keeps only in-frame clones and is missing some. The top ten clones hold roughly 2.8% of a sample with about 140,000 clones, 75% to 90% of them seen once. Findings and limits, study-wide: Using a false discovery rate of 0.05, a later analysis showed that fewer than 20,000 TCR beta sequences were associated with HLA alleles. In vitro work confirmed that three CMV-associated chains recognize CMV antigens.

The CDR3 totals 14 residues. V gave up 5 bases and J gave up 7 bases, with 17 bases separating them. Germline CDR1 reads SGHTA; CDR2 reads FQGNSA. As concerns this clone: Its cognate antigen is unknown.

The clonotype originates from a woman in her twenties or thirties in good health and CMV-seronegative. V and J are TRBV7-2 and TRBJ1-2, with D uncertain. Sequenced sample: PBMCs. In nucleotides, the CDR3 is TGTGCCAGCAGCCCCAGGCGCCAGTTGGGTGGCTACACCTTC. Amino acids: CASSPRRQLGGYTF.